The 15 T cell receptor beta chains below all came from one sample that was sequenced in a study of blood T cells in healthy people across ages. A sample-barcoded 5' primer and a J-beta primer mix were used in a second PCR of roughly 6 to 11 cycles. TCRdb analysed the 5' RACE reads with MiXCR anew, one entry per CDR3 protein. This table holds hundreds of thousands of distinct CDR3 sequences, approximately 67% found once. Sequenced sample: blood. Source of these receptors: a man under 40 in good health.

The CDR3 region has the DNA TGTGCCAGCAGCCAGACTAGCGGGGGAGTGTTCTTC. It translates to CASSQTSGGVFF. V and J are TRBV6-6 and TRBJ2-1, with 12 bases matching TRBD2. V dropped 6 bases and J dropped 15; count of bases not matched to a gene: 6. CDR1 and CDR2 (germline): MNHNY, SVGAGI (reference sequence). The CDR3 is 12 amino acids.

This clonotype appeared a single time. The J gene is TRBJ2-7, the V gene TRBV12-3 or TRBV12-4, with a possible D match to TRBD1 (5 bases). The length of the CDR3 is 15 residues. V lost 1 base and J 2 bases, leaving 12 bases between the germline ends. CDR3: CASSLERGLAYEQYF. The CDR3 nucleotides read TGTGCCAGCAGTTTAGAAAGGGGATTAGCCTACGAGCAGTACTTC.

This chain links TRBV6-2 or TRBV6-3 with TRBJ1-2; 9 nucleotides align to TRBD1. The germline gives CDR1 MNHEY, CDR2 SVGEGT. The CDR3 has 15 residues. Unmatched junction bases numbered 11, after V lost 6 bases and J lost 6 bases. The CDR3 region has the DNA TGTGCCAGCAGCGCCGGGACAGGGTTCGACAATGGCTACACCTTC. It codes for CASSAGTGFDNGYTF.

The chain is built from TRBV10-2 and TRBJ1-1; D might be TRBD1 (6 bases). CDR3 length equals 18 residues. CDR1 is WSHSY, CDR2 SAAADI, per germline. The germline V and J ends were trimmed by 2 bases and 2 bases, with 21 bases remaining between them. The CDR3: CASSETRLGGQRNTEAFF. CDR3 nucleotide sequence: TGCGCCAGCAGTGAGACAAGACTGGGAGGACAGCGAAACACTGAAGCTTTCTTT.

This clonotype came up once. The rearrangement joins TRBV5-1 to TRBJ2-5; D may correspond to TRBD1 or TRBD2 (5 bases each). V lost 0 bases, J lost 2 bases, and 14 bases lay in between. This CDR3 contains 16 residues. CDR1 SGHRS and CDR2 YFSETQ come from the germline V gene. The CDR3 protein is CASSLGGGQVQETQYF. Written as DNA, the CDR3 is TGCGCCAGCAGCTTGGGGGGCGGGCAGGTACAAGAGACCCAGTACTTC.

The V gene is TRBV21-1, the J gene TRBJ2-3; the D call of TRBD2 is as the table states it, not checked on the DNA. TRBV21-1 is an annotated pseudogene. The CDR3 runs 17 residues. As DNA, the CDR3 is TGTGCCAGCAGCGCCCCGGGACTAGCGGGATCCGGTGATACGCAGTATTTT. Translation gives CASSAPGLAGSGDTQYF.

This clonotype was seen a few times. The chain carries TRBV20-1 and TRBJ2-3; D gene uncertain. With 0 bases removed from V and 8 bases from J, the gap between germline ends came to 0 bases. The germline CDR1 and CDR2 sequences are DFQATT and SNEGSKA (reference sequence). This CDR3 has 9 amino acids. The CDR3 region has the DNA TGCAGTGCTAGAGATACGCAGTATTTT. Protein: CSARDTQYF.

The chain has TRBV15 and TRBJ2-3; maybe TRBD1 (5 bases). The CDR3 has 11 residues. V was clipped by 9 bases and J by 5 bases, with 9 bases between them. Per germline, CDR1 LNHNV and CDR2 YYDKDF (reference sequence). The CDR3 spells CATGREDTQYF. The CDR3 nucleotides read TGTGCCACGGGCAGGGAAGATACGCAGTATTTT.

The CDR3: CSARGRGPSYEQYF. The CDR3 DNA is TGCAGTGCTAGGGGGAGGGGGCCGTCCTACGAGCAGTACTTC. J is TRBJ2-7 and V is TRBV20-1; D is possibly TRBD1 or TRBD2 (7 bases each). Trimming left V 3 bases short and J 1 base short, with 13 bases between. This CDR3 is built from 14 residues. The germline gives CDR1 DFQATT, CDR2 SNEGSKA (reference sequence).

V gene TRBV6-1 combines with J gene TRBJ1-6; TRBD1 agrees at 7 bases. Germline V gene data show CDR1 as MNHNS and CDR2 as SASEGT. The CDR3 contains 14 residues. V dropped 6 bases and J dropped 9; count of bases not matched to a gene: 8. CDR3 protein: CASRTPGGISPLHF. The CDR3 DNA reads TGTGCCAGCAGGACCCCAGGGGGGATTTCACCCCTCCACTTT.

The V gene is TRBV5-1, the J gene TRBJ2-5, with unresolved D. Germline CDR1 SGHRS, CDR2 YFSETQ. Trimming took off 0 bases at V and 0 bases at J, with 12 bases between the two ends. The CDR3 covers 16 residues. The CDR3 nucleotides are TGCGCCAGCAGCTTGGATGCGTTCAGGTACCAAGAGACCCAGTACTTC. It encodes CASSLDAFRYQETQYF.

This clonotype was seen a single time. One junction end disagrees with the germline gene, perhaps due to a read error. The chain has TRBV20-1 and TRBJ2-3, with 7 positions matching TRBD1. The CDR3 totals 15 residues. Germline values: CDR1 DFQATT, CDR2 SNEGSKA (reference sequence). CDR3 sequence (DNA): TGCAGTGCCAGAGATTGGGCAGGGGGAGCAGATACGCAGTATTTT. Translation: CSARDWAGGADTQYF.

In its sample, this clonotype was seen once. V is TRBV2 and J is TRBJ2-1; 7 bases are a match to TRBD1. J lost 7 bases, V lost 8 bases, and 8 bases had no gene match. Germline V gene lookup returns CDR1 SNHLY and CDR2 FYNNEI. The length of the CDR3 is 13 residues. The CDR3: CASGSGGSNEQFF. The CDR3 bases are TGTGCCAGCGGTTCAGGGGGATCTAATGAGCAGTTCTTC.

This clonotype was picked up a small number of times. This rearrangement joins TRBV29-1 to TRBJ2-7; maybe TRBD1 (8 bases). The CDR3 is 19 amino acids. V was cut by 4 bases and J by 3 bases, with 31 bases left in between. Germline CDR1 is SQVTM and CDR2 is ANQGSEA. CDR3 residues: CSVAARRGTGANLGYEQYF. In DNA, the CDR3 is TGCAGCGTTGCGGCCCGGCGGGGGACAGGAGCTAATCTGGGCTACGAGCAGTACTTC.

The gene calls are TRBV7-9 and TRBJ2-1; 8 bases fit TRBD2. V lost 7 bases and J lost 2; bases outside the gene matches: 4. This CDR3 region has 14 residues. CDR1 is SEHNR and CDR2 is FQNEAQ in the germline V gene (reference sequence). The DNA of the CDR3 is TGTGCCAGCACGCCGGGAGGGGCCTACAATGAGCAGTTCTTC. This encodes CASTPGGAYNEQFF.